These 17 T cell receptor beta chains were all obtained from the same sample, sequenced in a study of blood T cell repertoires in COVID-19. Sequencing was performed with immunoSEQ multiplex PCR; in TCRdb, only in-frame clones are kept and a portion is missing. The sample lists about 180,000 clones, about 84% occurring once. Sample: PBMCs or T cells enriched from blood (not recorded which). The receptors originated from a woman in her twenties or thirties who had recovered from COVID-19.

This sequence joins TRBV24-1 and TRBJ1-1, with D possibly being TRBD1 (5 bases). The CDR3 consists of 11 residues. Germline-derived CDR1 and CDR2 are KGHDR and SFDVKD. Trimming took 7 bases from V and 8 from J, leaving 10 bases between them. CDR3 sequence (DNA): TGTGCCACCAGCTCTGGGGGGGAAGCTTTCTTT. It specifies CATSSGGEAFF.

The chain carries TRBV12-3 or TRBV12-4 and TRBJ1-3; D not certain. The germline V and J ends were trimmed by 6 bases and 4 bases, with 7 bases remaining between them. The CDR3 loop spans 12 amino acids. CDR3 sequence: CASRQTGNTIYF. CDR3 nucleotides: TGTGCCAGCAGACAGACAGGAAACACCATATATTTT.

This clone is a singleton in its sample. This rearrangement joins TRBV6-5 to TRBJ1-2; D is perhaps TRBD1 (5 bases). The V gene's germline CDR1 is MNHEY and CDR2 SVGAGI. Trimming took off 5 bases at V and 6 bases at J, with 10 bases between the two ends. CDR3 size: 12 residues. CDR3 region: CASSIRANGYTF. CDR3 nucleotide sequence: TGTGCCAGCAGTATCAGGGCCAATGGCTACACCTTC.

This rearrangement joins TRBV6-5 to TRBJ2-2; D is perhaps TRBD2 (6 bases). The CDR3 covers 15 residues. Germline-derived CDR1 and CDR2 are MNHEY and SVGAGI. Between the trimmed V and J ends, which lost 3 bases and 5 bases, there was a span of 13 bases. The CDR3, as DNA: TGTGCCAGCAGTTATCGGGGGAGCTGGACCGGGGAGCTGTTTTTT. It encodes CASSYRGSWTGELFF.

The chain links TRBV19 to TRBJ2-7; D may be TRBD1 (6 bases). Germline CDR1 is LNHDA and CDR2 is SQIVND (reference sequence). The CDR3 is made up of 14 amino acids. Deletions cut 2 bases from V and 3 bases from J, with 11 bases between. DNA of the CDR3: TGTGCCAGTAGTATACAGGGGCCCAGCTACGAGCAGTACTTC. It specifies CASSIQGPSYEQYF.

This rearrangement joins TRBV5-6 to TRBJ2-7, with D possibly matching TRBD2 (6 bases). The germline V and J ends were trimmed by 2 bases and 0 bases, with 9 bases remaining between them. This CDR3 comprises 14 residues. Germline CDR1 and CDR2: SGHDT and YYEEEE. CDR3 residues: CASSLGGNSYEQYF. In DNA, the CDR3 is TGTGCCAGCAGCTTAGGAGGGAACTCCTACGAGCAGTACTTC.

The chain combines TRBV19 with TRBJ2-6; weak D call: TRBD1 (6 bases). Per germline, CDR1 LNHDA and CDR2 SQIVND (reference sequence). This CDR3 region has 17 residues. V gave up 9 bases and J gave up 0 bases, with 18 bases separating them. CDR3 in amino acids: CASGQNQGYSGANVLTF. In nucleotides, the CDR3 is TGTGCCAGCGGACAGAACCAAGGGTACTCTGGGGCCAACGTCCTGACTTTC.

Comments on this clone: It is unclear where the CDR3 begins or ends on the DNA, so no DNA is shown, and the CDR3 is as TCRdb lists it. This chain connects TRBV28 to TRBJ1-1; TRBD1, as called in the table, went unchecked against the DNA. The CDR3 has 16 amino acids, counting both end residues. CDR1 and CDR2 from the germline V gene are MDHEN and SYDVKM. The CDR3 sequence: CASSFGPGGSVAEAFF.

The chain links TRBV3-1 (or the pseudogene TRBV3-2) to TRBJ2-3; TRBD1 aligns across 11 bases. The CDR3 loop spans 12 amino acids. From germline, CDR1 is LGHDT and CDR2 YNNKEL (reference sequence). J was trimmed by 7 bases and V by 9 bases; bases with no gene match: 3. The CDR3 here is CASGTGGNTQYF. In nucleotides, the CDR3 is TGTGCCAGTGGGACAGGGGGAAATACGCAGTATTTT.

CDR3 DNA: TGTGCCAGTAGGCGCCTAGTTGCCGGATGGGATACGCAGTATTTT. Amino acids: CASRRLVAGWDTQYF. This chain uses TRBV19 with TRBJ2-3; D remains unclear. From germline, CDR1 is LNHDA and CDR2 SQIVND (reference sequence). Between the trimmed V and J ends, which lost 6 bases and 6 bases, there was a span of 19 bases. The CDR3 is made up of 15 amino acids.

This sequence joins TRBV27 and TRBJ2-2, with D tentatively TRBD1 (5 bases). The germline CDR1 and CDR2 sequences are MNHEY and SMNVEV (reference sequence). CDR3 length equals 15 residues. V lost 0 bases and J lost 2, with 7 bases in between. The CDR3 DNA reads TGTGCCAGCAGTTTATCCCAGGGAAACACCGGGGAGCTGTTTTTT. Encoded protein: CASSLSQGNTGELFF.

The rearrangement uses TRBV19 and TRBJ1-1; perhaps TRBD1 as D (6 bases). This CDR3 comprises 13 residues. V lost 5 bases, J lost 5 bases, and 12 bases lay in between. In germline, CDR1 is LNHDA, CDR2 SQIVND (reference sequence). CDR3 region: CASSFSGETEAFF. The CDR3 bases are TGTGCCAGTAGTTTTTCAGGGGAGACTGAAGCTTTCTTT.

V is TRBV30 and J is TRBJ2-7; D may be TRBD2 (6 bases). The ends were cut back, 0 bases at V and 5 bases at J, with 8 bases in the middle. The CDR3 covers 12 residues. In germline, CDR1 is GTSNPN, CDR2 SVGIG (reference sequence). The CDR3 loop reads CAWSVGGDEQYF. As DNA, the CDR3 is TGTGCCTGGAGTGTAGGCGGGGACGAGCAGTACTTC.

The J gene is TRBJ2-3, the V gene TRBV2, with D tentatively TRBD2 (6 bases). This CDR3 region has 14 residues. Germline CDR1 is SNHLY and CDR2 is FYNNEI. V was trimmed by 4 bases and J by 5 bases, leaving 13 bases between them. CDR3 amino acids: CASSVAGWGDTQYF. CDR3 nucleotides: TGTGCCAGCAGTGTTGCGGGATGGGGAGATACGCAGTATTTT.

CDR3 amino acids: CASSLVRTSGRDEQYF. The CDR3 DNA reads TGTGCCAGCAGCTTAGTTAGGACTAGCGGGAGGGACGAGCAGTACTTC. The gene calls are TRBV7-2 and TRBJ2-7; 15 bases align to TRBD2. The CDR3 extends over 16 amino acids. J was trimmed by 5 bases and V by 1 base; bases with no gene match: 3. CDR1 is SGHTA, CDR2 FQGNSA, per germline.

This clone has a single count. The CDR3 loop is CASSPTPAGGNYGYTF. The CDR3 DNA reads TGTGCCAGCAGCCCAACTCCCGCGGGGGGGAACTATGGCTACACCTTC. The chain has TRBV5-5 and TRBJ1-2; TRBD1 might be the D (5 bases). Germline CDR1 SGHKS, CDR2 YYEKEE (reference sequence). The CDR3 has 16 residues. V was trimmed by 4 bases and J by 2 bases, leaving 18 bases between them. Complete variable domain (other parts from reference TRBV5-5 and TRBJ1-2): DAGVTQSPTHLIKTRGQQVTLRCSPISGHKSVSWYQQVLGQGPQFIFQYYEKEERGRGNFPDRFSARQFPNYSSELNVNALLLGDSALYLCASSPTPAGGNYGYTFGSGTRLTVV.

V usage is TRBV4-1 and J usage is TRBJ2-1, with 7 bases lining up with TRBD2. V shed 4 bases and J 8 bases; nucleotides not matched to a gene: 14. The CDR3 runs to 16 residues. Germline V lookup: CDR1 MGHRA, CDR2 YSYEKL. The CDR3 protein is CASSLSLRGRIDEQFF. The DNA for the CDR3 is TGCGCCAGCAGCCTGTCATTGCGCGGGAGAATCGATGAGCAGTTCTTC.